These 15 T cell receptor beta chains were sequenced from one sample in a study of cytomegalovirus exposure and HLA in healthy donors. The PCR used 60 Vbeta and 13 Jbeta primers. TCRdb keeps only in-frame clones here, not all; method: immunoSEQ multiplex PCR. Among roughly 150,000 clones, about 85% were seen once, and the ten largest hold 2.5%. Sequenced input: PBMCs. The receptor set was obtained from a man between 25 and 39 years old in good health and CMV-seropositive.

Written as DNA, the CDR3 is TGTGCCAGCAGCTTAGACAGAAACTATGGCTACACCTTC. Its translation: CASSLDRNYGYTF. J is TRBJ1-2 and V is TRBV5-6, with D possibly matching TRBD1 (5 bases). Germline CDR1 SGHDT, CDR2 YYEEEE. V gave up 2 bases and J gave up 2 bases, with 7 bases separating them. This CDR3 has 13 amino acids.

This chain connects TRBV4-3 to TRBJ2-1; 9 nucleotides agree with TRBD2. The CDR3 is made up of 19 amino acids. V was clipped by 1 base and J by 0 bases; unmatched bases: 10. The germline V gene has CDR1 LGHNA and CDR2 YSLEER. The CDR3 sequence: CASSQVSLAGLSSYNEQFF. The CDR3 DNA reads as TGCGCCAGCAGCCAAGTTTCACTAGCGGGTTTGAGCTCCTACAATGAGCAGTTCTTC.

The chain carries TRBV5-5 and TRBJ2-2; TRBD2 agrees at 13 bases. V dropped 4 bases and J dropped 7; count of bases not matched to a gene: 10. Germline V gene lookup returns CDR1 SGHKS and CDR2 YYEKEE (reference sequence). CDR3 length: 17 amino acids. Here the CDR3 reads CASSVGLAGANGGELFF. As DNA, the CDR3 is TGTGCCAGCAGCGTAGGACTAGCGGGAGCAAATGGCGGGGAGCTGTTTTTT.

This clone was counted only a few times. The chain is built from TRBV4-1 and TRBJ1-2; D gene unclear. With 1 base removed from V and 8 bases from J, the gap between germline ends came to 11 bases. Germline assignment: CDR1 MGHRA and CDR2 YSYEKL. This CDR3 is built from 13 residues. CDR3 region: CASSQVGVGGYTF. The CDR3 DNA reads TGCGCCAGCAGCCAAGTCGGGGTAGGCGGCTACACCTTC.

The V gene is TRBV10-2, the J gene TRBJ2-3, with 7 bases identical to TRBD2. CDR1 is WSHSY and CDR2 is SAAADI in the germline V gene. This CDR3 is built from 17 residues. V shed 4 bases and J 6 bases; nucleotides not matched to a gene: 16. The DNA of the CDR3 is TGCGCCAGCAGTGCTAGACCCGCCGTGCTGGGGGGGGATACGCAGTATTTT. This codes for CASSARPAVLGGDTQYF.

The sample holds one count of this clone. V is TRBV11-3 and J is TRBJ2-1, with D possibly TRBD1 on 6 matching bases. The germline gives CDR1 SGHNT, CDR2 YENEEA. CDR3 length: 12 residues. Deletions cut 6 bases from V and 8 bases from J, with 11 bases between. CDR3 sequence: CASRLTGDEQFF. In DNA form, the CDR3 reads TGTGCCAGCAGGTTGACAGGCGATGAGCAGTTCTTC.

CDR3: CASRTETGDEQYV. CDR3 sequence (DNA): TGTGCCAGCAGAACCGAGACAGGGGACGAGCAGTACGTC. This rearrangement joins TRBV7-3 to TRBJ2-7; 8 bases map to TRBD1. V trimming: 6 bases; J trimming: 5 bases; junction bases outside the gene matches: 6. The germline gives CDR1 SGHTA, CDR2 FQGTGA. CDR3 length: 13 residues.

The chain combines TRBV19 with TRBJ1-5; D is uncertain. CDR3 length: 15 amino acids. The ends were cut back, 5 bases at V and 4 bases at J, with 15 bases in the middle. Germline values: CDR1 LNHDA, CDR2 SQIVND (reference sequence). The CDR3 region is CASSLYPRGNQPQHF. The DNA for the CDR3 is TGTGCCAGTAGTCTTTACCCCCGGGGAAATCAGCCCCAGCATTTT. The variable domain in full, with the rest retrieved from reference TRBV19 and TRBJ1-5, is DGGITQSPKYLFRKEGQNVTLSCEQNLNHDAMYWYRQDPGQGLRLIYYSQIVNDFQKGDIAEGYSVSREKKESFPLTVTSAQKNPTAFYLCASSLYPRGNQPQHFGDGTRLSIL.

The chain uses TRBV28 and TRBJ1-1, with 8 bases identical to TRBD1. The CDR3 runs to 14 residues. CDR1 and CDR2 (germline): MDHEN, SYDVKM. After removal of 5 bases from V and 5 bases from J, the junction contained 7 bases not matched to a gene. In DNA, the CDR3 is TGTGCCAGCAGTGCTCCAGGGGGCCGGACTGAAGCTTTCTTT. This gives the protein CASSAPGGRTEAFF.

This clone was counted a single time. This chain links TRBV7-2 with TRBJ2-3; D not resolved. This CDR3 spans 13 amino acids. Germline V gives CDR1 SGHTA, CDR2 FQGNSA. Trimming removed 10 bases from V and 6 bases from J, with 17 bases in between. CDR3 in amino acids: CATLLGPEDTQYF. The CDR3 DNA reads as TGTGCCACCTTGTTGGGCCCAGAGGATACGCAGTATTTT.

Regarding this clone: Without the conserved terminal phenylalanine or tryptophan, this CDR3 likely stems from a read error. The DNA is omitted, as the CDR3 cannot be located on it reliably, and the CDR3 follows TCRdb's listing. The CDR3 sequence: CASSECTRARFI. The genes are TRBV25-1 and TRBJ2-7; TRBD2, the table's D call, lacks a check against the DNA. From its first to its last residue, the CDR3 has 12 amino acids. Germline CDR1 MGHDK, CDR2 SYGVNS.

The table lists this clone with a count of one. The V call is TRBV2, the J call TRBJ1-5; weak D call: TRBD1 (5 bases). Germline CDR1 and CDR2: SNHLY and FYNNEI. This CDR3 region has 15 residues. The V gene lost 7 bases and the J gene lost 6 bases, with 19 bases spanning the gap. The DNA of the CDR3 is TGTGCCAGCACTGGGGTGGGGGGTCTAGGTCAGCCCCAGCATTTT. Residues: CASTGVGGLGQPQHF.

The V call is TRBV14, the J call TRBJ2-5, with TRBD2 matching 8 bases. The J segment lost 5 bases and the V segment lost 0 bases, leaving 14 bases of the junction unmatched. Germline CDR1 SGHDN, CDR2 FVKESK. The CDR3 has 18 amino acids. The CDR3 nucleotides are TGTGCCAGCAGCCAAGATCGGGGGAGCGGGAGAGGGATGGAGACCCAGTACTTC. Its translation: CASSQDRGSGRGMETQYF.

In nucleotides, the CDR3 is TGTGCCAGTAGTCAGACTAGCGGGACCCGCACAGATACGCAGTATTTT. This translates into CASSQTSGTRTDTQYF. The rearrangement joins TRBV19 to TRBJ2-3; 11 bases agree with TRBD2. The CDR3 totals 16 residues. From germline, CDR1 is LNHDA and CDR2 SQIVND (reference sequence). V trimming: 5 bases; J trimming: 1 base; junction bases outside the gene matches: 5.

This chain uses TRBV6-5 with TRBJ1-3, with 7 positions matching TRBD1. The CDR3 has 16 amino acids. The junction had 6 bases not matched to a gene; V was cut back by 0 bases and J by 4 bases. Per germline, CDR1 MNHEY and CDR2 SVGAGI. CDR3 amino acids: CASSYSSRGNGNTIYF. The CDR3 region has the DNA TGTGCCAGCAGTTACTCGAGCAGGGGGAACGGAAACACCATATATTTT.